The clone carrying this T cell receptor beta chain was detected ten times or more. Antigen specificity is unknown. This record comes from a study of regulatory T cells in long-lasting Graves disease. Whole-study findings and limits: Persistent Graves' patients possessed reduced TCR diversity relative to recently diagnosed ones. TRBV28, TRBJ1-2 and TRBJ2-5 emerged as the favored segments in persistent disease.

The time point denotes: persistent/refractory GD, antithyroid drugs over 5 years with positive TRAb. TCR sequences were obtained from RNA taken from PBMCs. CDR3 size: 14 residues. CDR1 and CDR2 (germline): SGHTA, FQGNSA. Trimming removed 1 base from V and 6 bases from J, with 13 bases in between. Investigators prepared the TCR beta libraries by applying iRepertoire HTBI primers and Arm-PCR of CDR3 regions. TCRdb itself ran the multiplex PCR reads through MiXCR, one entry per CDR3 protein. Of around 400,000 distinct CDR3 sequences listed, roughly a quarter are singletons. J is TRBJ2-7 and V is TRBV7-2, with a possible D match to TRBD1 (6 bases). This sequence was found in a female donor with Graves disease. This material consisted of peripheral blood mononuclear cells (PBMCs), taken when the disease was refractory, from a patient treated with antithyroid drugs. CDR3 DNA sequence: TGTGCCAGCAGCTTAGGGGGAACAGGGACCGAGCAGTACTTC. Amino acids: CASSLGGTGTEQYF.